The 25 T cell receptor beta chains presented below share a single source sample, sequenced in a study of T cell clonality in common variable immunodeficiency. Some clones are missing from TCRdb's copy, which holds only in-frame ones; the method was immunoSEQ multiplex PCR. This table holds tens of thousands of clones with no singletons; the top ten claim about 13%. Input material: peripheral blood mononuclear cells. These receptors were taken from a person aged 18 to 70 in good health.

This clone was seen at least ten times. The CDR3 extends 3 residues past the end of the read, so its final part is completed from the germline J gene. V is TRBV11-3 and J is TRBJ2-2, with 11 bases lining up with TRBD2. The CDR3 runs 15 residues. Germline trimming cut 3 bases from V and 3 bases from J; bases unmatched to any gene: 0. Germline assignment: CDR1 SGHNT and CDR2 YENEEA. The chain's CDR3 is CASSLGLADTGELFF. Incomplete CDR3 DNA: TGTGCCAGCAGCTTGGGACTAGCGGACACCGGGGAG.

Many counts were recorded for this clone. From the germline J gene comes the end of the CDR3, since the read stops 3 residues before it. The chain employs TRBV5-1 and TRBJ2-3; tentative D call: TRBD2 (5 bases). Trimming left V 3 bases short and J 0 bases short, with 11 bases between. The CDR3 contains 15 residues. From germline, CDR1 is SGHRS and CDR2 YFSETQ. The CDR3 loop is CASSSLTTSTDTQYF. The CDR3 DNA, read in part, is TGCGCCAGCAGCTCCCTGACTACAAGCACAGATACG. Based on the CDR3 plus reference TRBV5-1 and TRBJ2-3, the full variable domain is KAGVTQTPRYLIKTRGQQVTLSCSPISGHRSVSWYQQTPGQGLQFLFEYFSETQRNKGNFPGRFSGRQFSNSRSEMNVSTLELGDSALYLCASSSLTTSTDTQYFGPGTRLTVL.

This clone was picked up a small number of times. Read coverage stops 3 residues before the CDR3 terminus; the germline J gene supplies the remainder. V and J are TRBV18 and TRBJ2-5; D unresolved. The CDR3 extends over 13 amino acids. Trimming took 5 bases from V and 5 from J, leaving 12 bases between them. The germline gives CDR1 KGHSH, CDR2 LQKENI. CDR3 protein: CASSSTVGETQYF. The part of the CDR3 DNA that was read is TGTGCCAGCTCATCGACGGTCGGGGAGACC.

The table lists this clone with many counts. Read sequence stops 3 residues before the CDR3 end, and the germline J gene provides the missing end. V usage is TRBV7-9 and J usage is TRBJ2-3, with TRBD2 matching 8 bases. Losses at the gene ends were 3 bases for V and 5 bases for J; bases not matched to a gene: 1. CDR3 length: 13 amino acids. CDR1 and CDR2 (germline): SEHNR, FQNEAQ (reference sequence). Partial CDR3 DNA: TGTGCCAGCAGCTTCCGGGGGGGAGATACG. Its protein is CASSFRGGDT. The complete CDR3 reads CASSFRGGDTQYF.

In this sample, this clone turned up many times. Read data end 3 residues before the CDR3 end; the end is taken from the germline J gene. This sequence joins TRBV30 and TRBJ1-6, with 7 bases matching TRBD1. Germline values: CDR1 GTSNPN, CDR2 SVGIG (reference sequence). This CDR3 has 12 amino acids. Trimming cost V 3 bases and J 7 bases; bases outside gene matches: 0. CDR3 sequence reads: CAWRTGNSPLHF. The sequenced part of the CDR3 DNA is TGTGCCTGGAGGACAGGGAATTCACCC. The variable domain in full, completed from reference TRBV30 and TRBJ1-6, reads SQTIHQWPATLVQPVGSPLSLECTVEGTSNPNLYWYRQAAGRGLQLLFYSVGIGQISSEVPQNLSASRPQDRQFILSSKKLLLSDSGFYLCAWRTGNSPLHFGNGTRLTVT.

This clone was counted many times. The read gets to within 3 residues of the CDR3 end, and the germline J gene fills in the rest. The V gene is TRBV6-1, the J gene TRBJ2-4; 9 bases fit TRBD1. The CDR3 is 13 amino acids. The V gene end was trimmed by 4 bases and the J gene end by 6 bases; junction bases not matched to a gene: 1. Germline V lookup: CDR1 MNHNS, CDR2 SASEGT. CDR3 residues: CASSVDRGNIQYF. The sequenced CDR3 bases are TGTGCCAGCAGTGTGGACAGGGGAAACATT.

Note on this clone: The read halts 3 residues ahead of the CDR3 end, with the missing end drawn from the germline J gene. The chain combines TRBV10-2 with TRBJ2-1, with 11 bases lining up with TRBD2. After removal of 0 bases from V and 0 bases from J, the junction contained 10 bases not matched to a gene. Germline V gene lookup returns CDR1 WSHSY and CDR2 SAAADI. The CDR3 spans 20 residues. Partial CDR3 DNA: TGCGCCAGCAGTGAGTCTTTTGTACTAGCGGGGGACAGCTCCTACAATGAG. Translating it yields CASSESFVLAGDSSYNE. The whole CDR3 sequence reads CASSESFVLAGDSSYNEQFF.

This clone was counted ten times or more. The read ends 3 residues early relative to the CDR3; the germline J gene fills the gap. The chain couples TRBV20-1 to TRBJ1-6; TRBD1 aligns across 8 bases. Germline CDR1 and CDR2: DFQATT and SNEGSKA (reference sequence). Trimming at V came to 3 bases and at J to 5 bases, leaving 6 bases not matched to a gene. CDR3 length: 15 amino acids. The sequenced CDR3 bases are TGCAGTGCTAGCACAAGGACAGGGAATAATTCACCC. Amino acids: CSASTRTGNNSP. From start to end, the CDR3 is CSASTRTGNNSPLHF.

This clone showed up many times. The read gets to within 3 residues of the CDR3 end, and the germline J gene fills in the rest. This chain links TRBV5-1 with TRBJ2-1; 8 bases align to TRBD1. This CDR3 is built from 18 residues. Trimming removed 5 bases from V and 8 bases from J; junction bases left unmatched: 21. Germline V lookup: CDR1 SGHRS, CDR2 YFSETQ. The sequenced part of the CDR3 DNA is TGCGCCAGCAGACGACCCGGGACAGGCCTCAAAGGTTTAGATGAG. Translation: CASRRPGTGLKGLDE. The entire CDR3 reads CASRRPGTGLKGLDEQFF.

Comment on this clone: The read comes to an end 3 residues before the CDR3 does, leaving the germline J gene to fill in the end. The chain employs TRBV5-3 and TRBJ1-2; possible D gene TRBD1, 6 bases. TRBV5-3 is an open reading frame whose function is uncertain. The CDR3 loop spans 18 amino acids. V lost 4 bases, J lost 6 bases, and 28 bases lay in between. The CDR3 sequence is CARSLRSGRGAPVDGYTF. CDR3 bases read: TGTGCCAGAAGCCTCAGGTCCGGCAGGGGAGCACCTGTCGATGGC.

In its sample, this clone was seen a few times. The read falls 3 residues short of the CDR3 end, and the missing part is taken from the germline J gene. V gene TRBV2 combines with J gene TRBJ1-5, with D possibly TRBD1 on 6 matching bases. Germline lookup yields CDR1 SNHLY and CDR2 FYNNEI. The CDR3 contains 13 residues. V was cut by 10 bases and J by 6 bases, with 16 bases left in between. CDR3 bases read: TGTGCCACCTCCCGGGACATCGCTCAGCCC. Its translation: CATSRDIAQP. The whole CDR3 protein is CATSRDIAQPQHF.

With respect to this clone: A much larger clone lies a single base off, so this may be a read error. With the read ending 3 residues before the CDR3 end, the germline J gene is used to fill in that end. The chain carries TRBV7-4 and TRBJ2-2, with 8 nucleotides matching TRBD1. This CDR3 contains 17 residues. The germline V gene has CDR1 SGHVT and CDR2 SQSDAQ. The CDR3 sequence is CASSLTGGDSGANVLFF. The sequenced part of the CDR3 DNA is TGTGCCAGCAGCTTAACAGGGGGTGACTCTGGGGCCAACGTG.

This clone has at least ten counts. The read terminates 3 residues ahead of where the CDR3 ends, so the germline J gene completes it. V and J are TRBV30 and TRBJ2-1; TRBD2 matches 10 bases. Germline CDR1 is GTSNPN and CDR2 is SVGIG (reference sequence). With V trimmed by 4 bases and J by 4 bases, 4 bases remained unmatched. This CDR3 spans 14 amino acids. The covered CDR3 bases are TGTGCCTGGAAAGGACTAGCGGAATACAATGAG. It encodes CAWKGLAEYNE. The entire CDR3 reads CAWKGLAEYNEQFF.

This clone was recorded many times. The read terminates 3 residues ahead of where the CDR3 ends, so the germline J gene completes it. The chain recombines TRBV6-2 or TRBV6-3 with TRBJ2-2, with 12 bases matching TRBD1. The CDR3 covers 16 residues. CDR1 is MNHEY, CDR2 SVGEGT, per germline. V was pared by 8 bases and J by 7 bases, with 11 bases of the junction left unmatched. The CDR3: CASGSPGQGADGELFF. The sequenced CDR3 bases are TGTGCCAGCGGTTCTCCGGGACAGGGGGCCGACGGGGAG.

This clone was detected many times. The CDR3 extends 3 residues past the end of the read, so its final part is completed from the germline J gene. The chain is built from TRBV5-1 and TRBJ2-7; TRBD1 agrees at 11 bases. V shed 5 bases, J shed 3 bases, and the junction held 7 bases outside the gene matches. Germline CDR1 SGHRS, CDR2 YFSETQ. This CDR3 contains 15 residues. The CDR3 protein is CASRVSGTGGYEQYF. Incomplete CDR3 DNA: TGCGCCAGCAGGGTTTCCGGGACAGGGGGCTACGAG.

This clone showed up many times. The covered CDR3 bases are TGTGCCAGCTCACCACGCGAGAAATCGTCCCGGGGTTCACCC. Translated: CASSPREKSSRGSP. The whole CDR3 sequence is CASSPREKSSRGSPLHF. The gene calls are TRBV18 and TRBJ1-6, with unresolved D. Read sequence stops 3 residues before the CDR3 end, and the germline J gene provides the missing end. V gave up 1 base and J gave up 9 bases, with 19 bases separating them. The CDR3 spans 17 residues. Germline assignment: CDR1 KGHSH and CDR2 LQKENI.

Many counts were recorded for this clone. Read data end 3 residues before the CDR3 end; the end is taken from the germline J gene. The chain uses TRBV5-1 and TRBJ2-2; D perhaps matches TRBD2 (6 bases). Trimming cost V 7 bases and J 0 bases, with 13 bases left between them. Per germline, CDR1 SGHRS and CDR2 YFSETQ. This CDR3 is built from 15 residues. CDR3 residues: CASRRDFSNTGELFF. The CDR3 DNA, read in part, is TGCGCCAGCCGAAGGGACTTCTCGAACACCGGGGAG.

This clone has at least ten counts. The CDR3 end falls 3 residues outside the read, so it is completed with the germline J gene. The V and J genes are TRBV5-4 and TRBJ2-1; 7 bases map to TRBD1. The CDR3 spans 16 residues. J gave up 0 bases and V 4 bases, and 7 bases lay outside the gene matches. Germline CDR1 reads SGHNT; CDR2 reads YYREEE (reference sequence). CDR3 sequence reads: CASSDRDRGSYNEQFF. The sequenced part of the CDR3 DNA is TGTGCCAGCAGCGACAGGGACAGAGGCTCCTACAATGAG.

As to this clone: The sequenced fragment ends 3 residues before the CDR3 boundary, so the rest is inferred from the germline J gene. The chain links TRBV7-9 to TRBJ2-2, with 8 bases fitting TRBD1. The CDR3 runs to 14 residues. CDR1 is SEHNR, CDR2 FQNEAQ, per germline (reference sequence). Germline trimming cut 4 bases from V and 4 bases from J; bases unmatched to any gene: 2. This CDR3 is CASSSDRATGELFF. The covered CDR3 bases are TGTGCCAGCAGCTCGGACAGGGCCACCGGGGAG.

In its sample, this clone was seen many times. The read finishes 3 residues shy of the CDR3 end, and the germline J gene is used to complete it. The J gene is TRBJ1-3, the V gene TRBV29-1, with a tentative D call TRBD1 (6 bases). Germline values: CDR1 SQVTM, CDR2 ANQGSEA. CDR3 length: 15 amino acids. The V and J ends lost 5 bases and 0 bases respectively, with 14 bases between them. CDR3 protein: CSVLTGSSSGNTIYF. The sequenced part of the CDR3 DNA is TGCAGCGTTTTGACAGGATCCAGCTCTGGAAACACC.

Ten or more counts support this clone. The CDR3 goes on 3 residues after the read ends, and that part is filled in from the germline J gene. The J gene is TRBJ2-5, the V gene TRBV18, with D uncertain. The CDR3 totals 12 residues. Deletions cut 2 bases from V and 4 bases from J, with 5 bases between. From germline, CDR1 is KGHSH and CDR2 LQKENI. Partial CDR3 DNA: TGTGCCAGCTCACCAATTCGAGAGACC. Translation gives CASSPIRET. The CDR3, in full, reads CASSPIRETQYF.

On this clone itself: Compared with germline, one end of the junction differs, possibly owing to a read error. The same CDR3 is also encoded by other DNA sequences in this sample. The CDR3 spells CASSLDPGGNSPLHF. The DNA read from the CDR3 is TGTGCCAGCAGCTTGGATCCAGGGGGGAATTCGCCC. V usage is TRBV5-4 and J usage is TRBJ1-6; 7 nucleotides agree with TRBD1. The read gets to within 3 residues of the CDR3 end, and the germline J gene fills in the rest. The CDR3 runs to 15 residues. Germline V gene sequence: CDR1 SGHNT, CDR2 YYREEE (reference sequence).

There are a few counts of this clone. The read is 3 residues too short to cover the CDR3 end, so that end is filled in from the germline J gene. The V gene is TRBV5-1, the J gene TRBJ2-7, with D possibly TRBD2 on 7 matching bases. V was shortened by 0 bases and J by 5 bases, with 12 bases between the two germline ends. The CDR3 consists of 14 residues. Looked up from germline, CDR1 is SGHRS and CDR2 is YFSETQ. This CDR3 reads CASSLGGGANEQYF. CDR3 bases read: TGCGCCAGCAGCTTGGGAGGGGGGGCCAACGAG.

This clone was recorded many times. The read ends 3 residues early relative to the CDR3; the germline J gene fills the gap. The chain employs TRBV5-5 and TRBJ2-7; D is unresolved. Trimming stripped 0 bases from V and 0 bases from J, with 7 bases between. Germline lookup yields CDR1 SGHKS and CDR2 YYEKEE (reference sequence). This CDR3 contains 14 residues. The sequenced part of the CDR3 DNA is TGTGCCAGCAGCTTGGGTGCGTACTCCTACGAG. Its translation: CASSLGAYSYE. The full CDR3 protein reads CASSLGAYSYEQYF.

The sample holds many counts of this clone. CDR3 bases read: TGTGCCAGTAGTCCCGGGGGGTCGGGCTTCAGCATT. It encodes CASSPGGSGFSI. The whole CDR3 sequence reads CASSPGGSGFSIQYF. The V call is TRBV19, the J call TRBJ2-4; 7 nucleotides align to TRBD2. Sequencing ends 3 residues short of the CDR3 end; the germline J gene provides the rest. The germline V gene has CDR1 LNHDA and CDR2 SQIVND (reference sequence). V dropped 5 bases and J dropped 9; count of bases not matched to a gene: 13. CDR3 length equals 15 residues.